Sequencing of this T cell receptor (beta chain) was carried out in a study of cytomegalovirus exposure and HLA in healthy donors. Whole-study results and caveats: Reported results showed that the classifier diagnosed cytomegalovirus status with high specificity and sensitivity.

The CDR3 sequence is 16 residues long. From germline, CDR1 is LGHNA and CDR2 YSLEER. J was trimmed by 4 bases and V by 4 bases; bases with no gene match: 8. This clone was counted a few times. What it binds is unknown. The primer mix had 60 Vbeta and 13 Jbeta primers. The repertoire was sequenced with immunoSEQ multiplex PCR; TCRdb's copy has only in-frame clones and lacks some. This table has tens of thousands of clones, around 78% appearing once. This chain connects TRBV4-3 to TRBJ1-1; 11 bases match TRBD1. Sequenced material: PBMCs. The sequence was collected from a man younger than 40 in good health and CMV-seronegative. In DNA form, the CDR3 reads TGCGCCAGCAGCCCGGACAGGGGGCAGGGAGGCACTGAAGCTTTCTTT. It codes for CASSPDRGQGGTEAFF.